Below, 7 T cell receptor beta chains from the same sample are listed, as sequenced in a study of blood T cell repertoires in COVID-19. Clones were sequenced by immunoSEQ multiplex PCR, and TCRdb holds only the in-frame ones, with some missing. The sample yields tens of thousands of clones, over 75% seen once. The sequenced material came from peripheral blood. These receptors came from a woman aged 80 or over with COVID-19, enrolled during active disease.

This clone was seen only a few times. The chain is built from TRBV7-9 and TRBJ2-1; 10 bases are a match to TRBD1. Per germline, CDR1 SEHNR and CDR2 FQNEAQ (reference sequence). With V trimmed by 2 bases and J by 16 bases, 2 bases remained unmatched. The length of the CDR3 is 11 residues. CDR3 region: CASSLRDRGFF. The DNA of the CDR3 is TGTGCCAGCAGCTTAAGGGACAGGGGATTCTTC. Using reference TRBV7-9 and TRBJ2-1 for the parts outside the CDR3, the full variable domain is DTGVSQNPRHKITKRGQNVTFRCDPISEHNRLYWYRQTLGQGPEFLTYFQNEAQLEKSRLLSDRFSAERPKGSFSTLEIQRTEQGDSAMYLCASSLRDRGFFGPGTRLTVL.

The chain has TRBV6-6 and TRBJ1-1, with 7 bases aligning to TRBD1. The germline V gene has CDR1 MNHNY and CDR2 SVGAGI (reference sequence). Trimming cost V 0 bases and J 3 bases; bases outside gene matches: 1. The CDR3 extends over 14 amino acids. The CDR3 is CASSYSQGDTEAFF. The CDR3 DNA follows: TGTGCCAGCAGTTACTCGCAGGGGGACACTGAAGCTTTCTTT.

V is TRBV28 and J is TRBJ1-5; no firm D call. V lost 11 bases and J 9 bases, leaving 17 bases between the germline ends. The germline V gene encodes CDR1 MDHEN and CDR2 SYDVKM. CDR3 length: 12 residues. The CDR3 region has the DNA TGTGCCGCACGGCTGGGCCAAGGGCCCCAGCATTTT. Translated, it gives CAARLGQGPQHF. Together with reference TRBV28 and TRBJ1-5, the CDR3 gives the full variable domain: DVKVTQSSRYLVKRTGEKVFLECVQDMDHENMFWYRQDPGLGLRLIYFSYDVKMKEKGDIPEGYSVSREKKERFSLILESASTNQTSMYLCAARLGQGPQHFGDGTRLSIL.

The chain links TRBV5-4 to TRBJ2-1; maybe TRBD1 (6 bases). The CDR3 has 14 residues. The germline V gene has CDR1 SGHNT and CDR2 YYREEE (reference sequence). The V end was cut by 1 base, the J end by 8 bases, with 13 bases between. In DNA form, the CDR3 reads TGTGCCAGCAGCTTGCGAGCCAGGGGATATGAGCAGTTCTTC. Its protein is CASSLRARGYEQFF.

J is TRBJ1-1 and V is TRBV7-8; D not certain. The germline V and J ends were trimmed by 0 bases and 2 bases, with 10 bases remaining between them. The CDR3 is made up of 15 amino acids. The germline CDR1 and CDR2 sequences are SGHVS and FQNEAQ. The CDR3 nucleotides read TGTGCCAGCAGCTTAGCGCTGTCAGTCAACACTGAAGCTTTCTTT. This codes for CASSLALSVNTEAFF.

V and J are TRBV27 and TRBJ2-7, with D tentatively TRBD2 (6 bases). The V gene's germline CDR1 is MNHEY and CDR2 SMNVEV (reference sequence). V was clipped by 8 bases and J by 5 bases, with 16 bases between them. The length of the CDR3 is 13 residues. CDR3 sequence (DNA): TGTGCCAGCCGGAAGGAGGGACCCCACGAGCAGTACTTC. Amino acids: CASRKEGPHEQYF.

This chain joins TRBV7-2 and TRBJ1-2; 8 positions agree with TRBD1. V was clipped by 0 bases and J by 4 bases; unmatched bases: 4. The germline CDR1 and CDR2 sequences are SGHTA and FQGNSA. The CDR3 spans 15 residues. The CDR3, as DNA: TGTGCCAGCAGCTTAGCAGGACAGGGTCCCTATGGCTACACCTTC. Protein product: CASSLAGQGPYGYTF.